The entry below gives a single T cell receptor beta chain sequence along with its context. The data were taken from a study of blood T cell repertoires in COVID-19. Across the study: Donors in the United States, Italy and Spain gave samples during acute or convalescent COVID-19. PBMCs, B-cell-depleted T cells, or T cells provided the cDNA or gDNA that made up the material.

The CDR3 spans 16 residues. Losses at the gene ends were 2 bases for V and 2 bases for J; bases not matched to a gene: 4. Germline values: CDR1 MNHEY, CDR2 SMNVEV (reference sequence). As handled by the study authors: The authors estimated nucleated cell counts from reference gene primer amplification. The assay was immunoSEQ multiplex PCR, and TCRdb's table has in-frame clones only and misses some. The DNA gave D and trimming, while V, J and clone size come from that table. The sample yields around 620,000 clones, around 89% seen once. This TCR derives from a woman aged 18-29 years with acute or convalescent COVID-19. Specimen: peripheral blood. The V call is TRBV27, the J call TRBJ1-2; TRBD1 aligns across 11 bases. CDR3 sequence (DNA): TGTGCCAGCAGTTTAACCGGGACAGGGGGGAACTATGGCTACACCTTC. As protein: CASSLTGTGGNYGYTF.